The 25 T cell receptor beta chains in this list originate from one sample, sequenced in a study of blood T cell repertoires in COVID-19. Some clones are missing from TCRdb's copy, which holds only in-frame ones; the method was immunoSEQ multiplex PCR. The sample has fewer than 200,000 clones, around 87% seen once. The sequencing input was peripheral blood. The receptors were sampled from a man aged 40-50 years with active or convalescent COVID-19.

In its sample, this clone was seen once. In DNA, the CDR3 is TGTGCCAGCAGTCATATGTGGGGGACAGAGTACGAGCAGTACTTC. Protein: CASSHMWGTEYEQYF. This chain connects TRBV6-2 or TRBV6-3 to TRBJ2-7; 7 nucleotides agree with TRBD1. Looked up from germline, CDR1 is MNHEY and CDR2 is SVGEGT. J was trimmed by 4 bases and V by 5 bases; bases with no gene match: 11. The CDR3 sequence is 15 residues long.

The J gene is TRBJ2-1, the V gene TRBV6-5; 9 nucleotides line up with TRBD1. CDR3 length equals 15 residues. Germline CDR1 is MNHEY and CDR2 is SVGAGI. Trimming cost V 6 bases and J 3 bases; bases outside gene matches: 6. DNA for the CDR3: TGTGCCAGCAGAACACCGGGACAGGGCTACAATGAGCAGTTCTTC. It codes for CASRTPGQGYNEQFF.

The chain joins TRBV10-3 to TRBJ1-5; 7 bases align to TRBD1. This CDR3 is 13 amino acids long. Germline lookup yields CDR1 ENHRY and CDR2 SYGVKD. The V gene end was trimmed by 9 bases and the J gene end by 1 base; junction bases not matched to a gene: 3. The DNA of the CDR3 is TGTGCCATAGGACAGGCAAGCAATCAGCCCCAGCATTTT. This gives the protein CAIGQASNQPQHF.

The CDR3 region has the DNA TGTGCCAGCGGCCCGGGGGGGATGACAGATACGCAGTATTTT. Its translation is CASGPGGMTDTQYF. The chain couples TRBV11-3 to TRBJ2-3, with 8 bases aligning to TRBD2. The V segment lost 8 bases and the J segment 3 bases; nucleotides outside the gene matches: 7. Germline values: CDR1 SGHNT, CDR2 YENEEA. CDR3 length equals 14 residues.

This chain joins TRBV7-6 and TRBJ1-1; possible D gene TRBD1, 5 bases. The CDR3 sequence is 15 residues long. Per germline, CDR1 SGHVS and CDR2 FNYEAQ. Trimming shortened V by 2 bases and J by 0 bases, and 10 bases separated the two germline ends. This CDR3 is CASSLNRGLNTEAFF. The CDR3 bases are TGTGCCAGCAGCTTAAATCGGGGGTTGAACACTGAAGCTTTCTTT.

CDR3 amino acids: CASKTGGREKLFF. CDR3 nucleotide sequence: TGTGCCAGCAAAACAGGGGGTCGGGAAAAACTGTTTTTT. The chain has TRBV27 and TRBJ1-4; 8 positions agree with TRBD1. CDR1 and CDR2 (germline): MNHEY, SMNVEV (reference sequence). The CDR3 sequence is 13 residues long. V shed 7 bases, J shed 8 bases, and the junction held 6 bases outside the gene matches.

This chain uses TRBV19 with TRBJ1-3, with D possibly matching TRBD1 (6 bases). V lost 4 bases, J lost 2 bases, and 9 bases lay in between. The CDR3 sequence is 14 residues long. Germline V gene data show CDR1 as LNHDA and CDR2 as SQIVND (reference sequence). Here the CDR3 reads CASSTQGTGNTIYF. DNA for the CDR3: TGTGCCAGTAGTACCCAGGGGACTGGAAACACCATATATTTT.

This clone was recorded only once. V is TRBV4-3 and J is TRBJ1-4; D perhaps matches TRBD1 (6 bases). Germline loops: CDR1 LGHNA, CDR2 YSLEER. This CDR3 has 16 amino acids. V dropped 4 bases and J dropped 0 bases, with 12 bases sitting between them. Written as DNA, the CDR3 is TGCGCCAGCAGCCCCCGGACAGTCGCAACTAATGAAAAACTGTTTTTT. Encoded protein: CASSPRTVATNEKLFF.

This chain links TRBV7-8 with TRBJ2-5; 9 bases are a match to TRBD1. The V segment lost 4 bases and the J segment 4 bases; nucleotides outside the gene matches: 10. The length of the CDR3 is 16 residues. The germline CDR1 and CDR2 sequences are SGHVS and FQNEAQ. CDR3 region: CASSSAGTGRLETQYF. CDR3 coding DNA: TGTGCCAGCAGCTCCGCTGGGACAGGGAGATTAGAGACCCAGTACTTC.

The chain links TRBV28 to TRBJ1-2; the D gene is possibly TRBD1 (6 bases). This CDR3 has 14 residues. Trimming shortened V by 2 bases and J by 5 bases, and 12 bases separated the two germline ends. CDR1 MDHEN and CDR2 SYDVKM come from the germline V gene. The CDR3 loop reads CASSLPDRLYGYTF. In DNA form, the CDR3 reads TGTGCCAGCAGTTTACCCGACAGGTTATATGGCTACACCTTC.

The V call is TRBV5-1, the J call TRBJ1-1; maybe TRBD1 (5 bases). Germline V gives CDR1 SGHRS, CDR2 YFSETQ. CDR3 size: 16 residues. V lost 4 bases to trimming and J lost 4 bases, with 20 bases between them. CDR3 in amino acids: CASSLKQVGIGTEAFF. CDR3 nucleotide sequence: TGCGCCAGCAGCCTTAAACAGGTGGGGATCGGCACTGAAGCTTTCTTT.

The chain has TRBV11-3 and TRBJ2-3; D unclear. The V end lost 3 bases, the J end lost 0 bases, and 7 bases lay between the germline ends. The CDR3 is made up of 14 amino acids. In germline, CDR1 is SGHNT, CDR2 YENEEA. The CDR3 DNA is TGTGCCAGCAGCTTGGGCAGAAGCACAGATACGCAGTATTTT. Translating gives CASSLGRSTDTQYF. The variable domain in full, with the rest retrieved from reference TRBV11-3 and TRBJ2-3, is EAGVVQSPRYKIIEKKQPVAFWCNPISGHNTLYWYLQNLGQGPELLIRYENEEAVDDSQLPKDRFSAERLKGVDSTLKIQPAELGDSAVYLCASSLGRSTDTQYFGPGTRLTVL.

The V gene is TRBV2, the J gene TRBJ2-7; 9 bases map to TRBD1. The V and J ends lost 6 bases and 9 bases, in that order; junction bases with no gene match: 12. Germline lookup yields CDR1 SNHLY and CDR2 FYNNEI. CDR3 length equals 14 residues. In DNA, the CDR3 is TGTGCCAGCAGCCTGGGACAGGGTTCCCCTCGGCAGTACTTC. The encoded protein is CASSLGQGSPRQYF.

This chain uses TRBV6-5 with TRBJ1-5; possible D gene TRBD1, 6 bases. CDR3 length equals 15 residues. Trimming pared 6 bases from V and 4 bases from J, leaving 16 bases between. Germline CDR1 and CDR2: MNHEY and SVGAGI. The CDR3 region has the DNA TGTGCCAGCAGCGGACGGGAGGGGACAAATCAGCCCCAGCATTTT. This gives the protein CASSGREGTNQPQHF.

This clone was counted only a few times. This chain uses TRBV7-8 with TRBJ1-1; no firm D call. Trimming cost V 1 base and J 1 base, with 4 bases left between them. CDR1 and CDR2 from the germline V gene are SGHVS and FQNEAQ. The CDR3 is 13 residues long. The CDR3 coding sequence is TGTGCCAGCAGCTTAGGGCAGAACACTGAAGCTTTCTTT. Translating it yields CASSLGQNTEAFF.

The V gene is TRBV7-9, the J gene TRBJ1-2; the D gene is possibly TRBD1 (6 bases). The germline gives CDR1 SEHNR, CDR2 FQNEAQ (reference sequence). The V end was cut by 7 bases, the J end by 4 bases, with 19 bases between. The CDR3 sequence is 15 residues long. This chain's CDR3 is CASTAGGTSIYGYTF. The CDR3 DNA follows: TGTGCCAGCACCGCGGGGGGGACAAGTATCTATGGCTACACCTTC.

V gene TRBV25-1 combines with J gene TRBJ1-2; possible D gene TRBD1, 6 bases. The CDR3 length is 15 residues. The V gene lost 4 bases and the J gene lost 5 bases, with 17 bases spanning the gap. CDR1 is MGHDK, CDR2 SYGVNS, per germline. The CDR3 loop is CASSATGVRSYGYTF. The CDR3 nucleotides read TGTGCCAGCAGTGCGACAGGAGTTAGATCTTATGGCTACACCTTC.

The chain employs TRBV7-6 and TRBJ2-1; 9 bases line up with TRBD2. From germline, CDR1 is SGHVS and CDR2 FNYEAQ. After removal of 7 bases from V and 9 bases from J, the junction contained 10 bases not matched to a gene. The CDR3 covers 14 residues. As DNA, the CDR3 is TGTGCCAGCACGAGGGCGCGGGAGGGGGGTGAGCAGTTCTTC. Translating gives CASTRAREGGEQFF.

With regard to this clone: Mismatch with germline at one junction end may stem from a read error. The CDR3 bases are TGTGCTAGCAGCTTTCCCGGGGGAAACACTGAAGCTTTCTTT. Protein product: CASSFPGGNTEAFF. J is TRBJ1-1 and V is TRBV7-7; possible D gene TRBD1, 5 bases. The CDR3 spans 14 residues. Germline-derived CDR1 and CDR2 are SSHAT and FNYEAQ (reference sequence).

The gene calls are TRBV28 and TRBJ1-5, with 8 bases identical to TRBD1. The V and J ends lost 3 bases and 5 bases, in that order; junction bases with no gene match: 12. The germline V gene encodes CDR1 MDHEN and CDR2 SYDVKM. This CDR3 contains 17 residues. The CDR3 bases are TGTGCCAGCAGTTTCAGGCTCCAGGGGGCTTGGGATCAGCCCCAGCATTTT. The encoded protein is CASSFRLQGAWDQPQHF.

The chain carries TRBV6-5 and TRBJ1-2, with 7 bases aligning to TRBD1. J lost 8 bases, V lost 6 bases, and 9 bases had no gene match. This CDR3 contains 13 residues. CDR1 MNHEY and CDR2 SVGAGI come from the germline V gene. CDR3 in amino acids: CASSAEGARGYTF. The CDR3 DNA follows: TGTGCCAGCAGCGCAGAGGGGGCGAGAGGCTACACCTTC.

The gene calls are TRBV7-3 and TRBJ2-5; 9 bases line up with TRBD1. Germline loops: CDR1 SGHTA, CDR2 FQGTGA. The CDR3 loop spans 15 amino acids. Germline trimming cut 2 bases from V and 3 bases from J; bases unmatched to any gene: 4. CDR3 sequence (DNA): TGTGCCAGCAGCTTATTGGGGGACAGGGAAGAGACCCAGTACTTC. It yields the protein CASSLLGDREETQYF.

This chain joins TRBV19 and TRBJ1-1; D remains unclear. With 6 bases removed from V and 8 bases from J, the gap between germline ends came to 16 bases. The germline V gene encodes CDR1 LNHDA and CDR2 SQIVND (reference sequence). The CDR3 length is 13 residues. CDR3 sequence reads: CASSKSRSSEAFF. Here the CDR3 DNA reads TGTGCCAGTAGCAAATCTCGGAGTTCGGAAGCTTTCTTT.

The J gene is TRBJ1-6, the V gene TRBV19; D is uncertain. V lost 6 bases and J 15 bases, leaving 15 bases between the germline ends. There are 12 residues in the CDR3. The germline V gene encodes CDR1 LNHDA and CDR2 SQIVND (reference sequence). CDR3 region: CASSRSVEDLHF. For the CDR3, the DNA is TGTGCCAGTAGCCGTTCGGTTGAGGACCTCCACTTT.

This chain uses TRBV25-1 with TRBJ2-7; TRBD1 matches 9 bases. The ends lost 3 bases at V and 3 bases at J; junction bases unmatched: 6. Germline-derived CDR1 and CDR2 are MGHDK and SYGVNS. The CDR3 covers 15 residues. CDR3 loop: CASSDPTGGHYEQYF. CDR3 nucleotides: TGTGCCAGCAGTGACCCGACAGGGGGACACTACGAGCAGTACTTC.